This TCR beta chain was captured by sequencing in a study of T cells in Graves' hyperthyroidism and ophthalmopathy (dated by TCRdb to about 2019). Looking at the study overall: Peripheral blood was sampled at the time of initial diagnosis, prior to any treatment. TCR V-J signatures able to tell the groups apart were searched for in a discovery cohort of about a hundred patients, of whom fewer than 45 had Graves' ophthalmopathy and 55 to 60 had stable Graves' hyperthyroidism. Whether ophthalmopathy could be predicted prospectively was tested in an independent validation cohort made up of under 20 hyperthyroidism patients plus 17 patients who later progressed to ophthalmopathy. The 75 to 100 discovery patients were divided at random into training and test sets in a 7:3 ratio. In about 6 Graves' hyperthyroidism patients, the study also compared T-cell repertoires from thyroid tissue with T-cell repertoires from blood. After blood sampling, hyperthyroidism patients were treated with methimazole at a starting dose of 30 mg daily, and ophthalmopathy patients were treated with high-dose intravenous methylprednisolone. The paper describes TCR Vbeta CDR3 sequencing of 140 or so peripheral blood samples, made up of 43 ophthalmopathy patients, around 78 hyperthyroidism patients and about 17 progressor patients. The investigation overall reported the following: No statistical method was used to set the sample size in advance, and investigators knew the group allocation. Most expanded thyroid clonotypes (frequency above 0.001) were also detected in blood, a finding suggesting that blood repertoires may reflect thyroid immune responses. A 13 V-J signature model separated ophthalmopathy from stable hyperthyroidism, with approximately 87% sensitivity and about 81% specificity in cross-validation and 80%/75% in testing. During validation, the model predicted progression to ophthalmopathy a median of about 6.5 months ahead of onset, with roughly 65% sensitivity and 72.22% specificity.

This clonotype was recorded many times. The target of this receptor is not known. Base qualities are not recorded, but no much larger clone differs from it by a single base. Graves' hyperthyroidism was defined as stable when no progression to ophthalmopathy occurred over 18 months of follow-up. Hyperthyroidism patients were aged 18 to 65 years and newly diagnosed, with disease duration of less than 2 months. Exclusion was applied to patients with uncontrolled infections, other autoimmune diseases, pregnancy or lactation. Diagnoses relied on clinical symptoms, serum thyroxine and TRAb, thyroid ultrasound and orbital computed tomography. PBMCs were isolated from about 10 ml of fresh peripheral blood by Ficoll-Paque density gradient centrifugation. Total RNA was extracted with Trizol reagent, and quality was checked on an Agilent 2100 Bioanalyzer. TCR beta CDR3 regions were amplified from RNA transcripts. The TCR CDR3 was subjected to a first round of RT-PCR using the HTBI primer set and the Qiagen OneStep RT-PCR kit. Libraries were constructed in a second round of multiplex PCR, after which size selection and purification were performed. Libraries were sequenced paired-end with 100 bp reads on an Illumina HiSeq2000. Per the original workflow: Raw data were processed with SOAPnuke, discarding reads with adapters, uncalled bases, mean Phred below 15, or no exact constant-primer or identifier match. COPE v1.2.5 was used to merge high-quality paired reads, and clonotypes were defined as unique nucleotide sequences. Clonotypes were aligned to IMGT TRBV, TRBD and TRBJ reference segments using MiTCR v1.1. The analysis was restricted to V-J combinations with a frequency above 0.0001, which together covered 99.2% of the repertoires. A TCS score was defined as the ratio of F50 (clonal expansion) to E x V (chaos), with BLOSUM62-based TCRdist applied between CDR3 peptides within each V-J. Welch's t-statistics and random forest reduced approximately 520 V-J features to roughly 13, which were used in a naive Bayes classifier (R e1071). TCRdb passed the public sequencing reads through fastp at Q25 and MiXCR, retaining productive beta sequences. Entries are consolidated by CDR3 protein sequence, retaining the most common genes and DNA. The V and J calls and clone size are TCRdb's, not the authors'. The sample contains about 210,000 distinct CDR3 sequences, roughly a sixth of them found a single time. The ten largest account for 50% of the sample.

Deletion took 2 bases off V and 7 bases off J, with a span of 24 bases between the germline ends. The CDR3 holds 18 amino acids from the cysteine to the phenylalanine. CDR3 DNA is the only sequence kept; it has 54 bases, read in frame from the first base. From the germline V gene, CDR1 is SNHLY and CDR2 is FYNNEI. The sequence derives from a man between 45 and 60 years old with Graves' hyperthyroidism. The chain is made from TRBV2 and TRBJ2-1; no D gene call is confident. Source material: blood. CDR3 region: CASSERPLLLSKGNEQFF. The DNA sequence reads TGTGCCAGCAGTGAAAGGCCCCTTTTACTCTCCAAAGGTAATGAGCAGTTCTTC.